This entry lists 22 T cell receptor beta chains sequenced from one sample in a study of human T cells and chemical hapten exposure. In TCRdb, the RACE reads were re-called with MiXCR into one record per CDR3 protein. The sample carries around 380,000 distinct CDR3 sequences, roughly 5% recorded once. As to time point: patch test 1, 2 weeks after DPC sensitization. As for treatment: therapeutic diphenylcyclopropenone sensitization with weekly scalp DPC. This sample comprised whole blood, obtained in connection with sensitization to the hapten diphenylcyclopropenone (DPC). Source of these receptors: a woman aged 50 to 60 with alopecia areata. Some clones in this sample may be carry-over from other donors' samples.

Many counts were recorded for this clonotype. Its ends do not fully match the called genes, so a read error is possible. The rearrangement links TRBV7-9 to TRBJ1-5; D is possibly TRBD1 (6 bases). Germline CDR1 SEHNR, CDR2 FQNEAQ (reference sequence). This CDR3 contains 13 residues. The CDR3 protein is CASSLGGGQPQHF. For the CDR3, the DNA is TGTGCCAGCAGTTTAGGAGGGGGTCAGCCCCAGCATTTT.

This clonotype was detected ten times or more. The chain uses TRBV18 and TRBJ1-3, with no clear D. V was clipped by 4 bases and J by 6 bases, with 16 bases between them. Germline loops: CDR1 KGHSH, CDR2 LQKENI. The CDR3 spans 15 residues. The CDR3 loop is CASSLSEGSLNTIYF. CDR3 bases: TGTGCCAGCTCACTCTCGGAGGGCAGCTTAAACACCATATATTTT.

The chain recombines TRBV20-1 with TRBJ2-3; D is perhaps TRBD2 (6 bases). This CDR3 has 16 amino acids. Germline CDR1 DFQATT, CDR2 SNEGSKA (reference sequence). V dropped 3 bases and J dropped 2 bases, with 18 bases sitting between them. The DNA of the CDR3 is TGCAGTGCTAGGGTCAGCGGGTTAGGGTTCACAGATACGCAGTATTTT. This encodes CSARVSGLGFTDTQYF.

Regarding this clonotype: A much larger clone lies one base from this, so it may be a read error. The chain combines TRBV2 with TRBJ1-6; D gene ambiguous. The CDR3 runs 14 residues. Germline V gene data show CDR1 as SNHLY and CDR2 as FYNNEI. V was cut by 4 bases and J by 10 bases, with 14 bases left in between. The CDR3 loop is CASSVGQTQSPLHF. The CDR3 DNA reads as TGTGCCAGCAGTGTAGGGCAGACACAATCACCCCTCCACTTT.

This clonotype was recorded at least ten times. The chain recombines TRBV20-1 with TRBJ1-2, with D maybe TRBD1 (6 bases). V shed 6 bases and J shed 0 bases, with 11 bases lying between them. The CDR3 consists of 13 residues. Germline V gives CDR1 DFQATT, CDR2 SNEGSKA (reference sequence). Here the CDR3 DNA reads TGCAGTGCACCTCGGACAGCTAACTATGGCTACACCTTC. Translated, it gives CSAPRTANYGYTF.

Concerning this clonotype: A clone one base away is much larger, so this may be a read error. J is TRBJ1-1 and V is TRBV29-1, with unresolved D. From germline, CDR1 is SQVTM and CDR2 ANQGSEA. Trimming took off 7 bases at V and 1 base at J, with 7 bases between the two ends. The CDR3 has 11 amino acids. This chain's CDR3 is CSATENTEAFF. CDR3 sequence (DNA): TGCAGCGCAACAGAGAACACTGAAGCTTTCTTT.

This clonotype came up many times. The chain couples TRBV18 to TRBJ2-6; the D gene is possibly TRBD1 (6 bases). V lost 6 bases to trimming and J lost 5 bases, with 17 bases between them. The CDR3 covers 16 residues. Germline-derived CDR1 and CDR2 are KGHSH and LQKENI. The CDR3 region is CASSPILTGWANVLTF. CDR3 nucleotides: TGTGCCAGCTCCCCTATATTGACAGGCTGGGCCAACGTCCTGACTTTC.

The genes are TRBV3-1 and TRBJ2-5; possibly TRBD2 for D (6 bases). The germline V gene has CDR1 LGHDT and CDR2 YNNKEL (reference sequence). V was shortened by 3 bases and J by 2 bases, with 13 bases between the two germline ends. This CDR3 is 15 amino acids long. CDR3 amino acids: CASSQRGELQETQYF. The DNA of the CDR3 is TGTGCCAGCAGCCAGCGGGGCGAGTTACAAGAGACCCAGTACTTC.

This clonotype has a handful of counts. The chain carries TRBV7-2 and TRBJ1-1, with TRBD1 as a possible D gene (6 bases). Trimming shortened V by 5 bases and J by 0 bases, and 13 bases separated the two germline ends. Germline V gives CDR1 SGHTA, CDR2 FQGNSA. The CDR3 is 15 residues long. CDR3 sequence (DNA): TGTGCCAGCAGCGAAACAGGGATCATGAACACTGAAGCTTTCTTT. This encodes CASSETGIMNTEAFF.

This clonotype was detected ten times or more. V gene TRBV29-1 combines with J gene TRBJ1-1; 8 nucleotides align to TRBD1. The CDR3 length is 15 residues. Germline assignment: CDR1 SQVTM and CDR2 ANQGSEA. The V gene end was trimmed by 3 bases and the J gene end by 6 bases; junction bases not matched to a gene: 12. For the CDR3, the DNA is TGCAGCGTTGACTCTCTCGGACAGGGCATCGCTGAAGCTTTCTTT. Its translation is CSVDSLGQGIAEAFF.

This clonotype was detected ten times or more. The gene calls are TRBV5-1 and TRBJ2-3; no definite D call. The CDR3 length is 14 residues. V was pared by 2 bases and J by 0 bases, with 7 bases between. The germline V gene has CDR1 SGHRS and CDR2 YFSETQ. CDR3 region: CASSLQTSTDTQYF. CDR3 sequence (DNA): TGCGCCAGCAGCTTACAGACTAGCACAGATACGCAGTATTTT. Drawing the rest from reference TRBV5-1 and TRBJ2-3, the complete variable domain is KAGVTQTPRYLIKTRGQQVTLSCSPISGHRSVSWYQQTPGQGLQFLFEYFSETQRNKGNFPGRFSGRQFSNSRSEMNVSTLELGDSALYLCASSLQTSTDTQYFGPGTRLTVL.

This clonotype was picked up many times. V is TRBV6-5 and J is TRBJ2-1; 9 bases match TRBD2. The CDR3 runs to 15 residues. J lost 7 bases, V lost 1 base, and 5 bases had no gene match. The germline gives CDR1 MNHEY, CDR2 SVGAGI. CDR3 sequence reads: CASSYWTAGGNEQFF. For the CDR3, the DNA is TGTGCCAGCAGTTACTGGACAGCGGGAGGAAATGAGCAGTTCTTC.

A few counts support this clonotype. This chain joins TRBV19 and TRBJ2-1, with 10 bases lining up with TRBD2. J lost 0 bases, V lost 3 bases, and 2 bases had no gene match. The CDR3 loop spans 16 amino acids. Germline CDR1 and CDR2: LNHDA and SQIVND (reference sequence). Here the CDR3 reads CASSISGRNSYNEQFF. The CDR3 nucleotides are TGTGCCAGTAGTATTAGCGGGAGGAACTCCTACAATGAGCAGTTCTTC.

This clonotype has only a few counts. This chain connects TRBV10-3 to TRBJ2-7; 10 nucleotides align to TRBD1. Trimming took 6 bases from V and 5 from J; bases not matched to a gene: 1. The CDR3 consists of 12 residues. Germline assignment: CDR1 ENHRY and CDR2 SYGVKD. This CDR3 reads CAISGTGDEQYF. The DNA for the CDR3 is TGTGCCATCAGCGGGACAGGGGACGAGCAGTACTTC.

Ten or more counts support this clonotype. The rearrangement uses TRBV18 and TRBJ1-1; D unresolved. This CDR3 is built from 16 residues. V dropped 0 bases and J dropped 1 base, with 12 bases sitting between them. Germline V gene lookup returns CDR1 KGHSH and CDR2 LQKENI. The CDR3 DNA reads TGTGCCAGCTCACCACCTTCGGGGATGAAGAACACTGAAGCTTTCTTT. This translates into CASSPPSGMKNTEAFF.

In its sample, this clonotype was seen many times. The rearrangement uses TRBV7-6 and TRBJ2-7; D is tentatively TRBD1 or TRBD2 (6 bases each). There are 13 residues in the CDR3. V was pared by 5 bases and J by 6 bases, with 14 bases between. CDR1 SGHVS and CDR2 FNYEAQ come from the germline V gene. As DNA, the CDR3 is TGTGCCAGCAGCCCAGTAGGGGGGCGCGAGCAGTACTTC. It translates to CASSPVGGREQYF.

Details on this clonotype: The CDR3 carries no conserved terminal phenylalanine or tryptophan, so it likely arises from a read error. This sequence joins TRBV12-3 or TRBV12-4 and TRBJ2-5; D possibly corresponds to TRBD2 (5 bases). The V end was cut by 3 bases, the J end by 3 bases, with 5 bases between. The CDR3 runs to 12 residues. As DNA, the CDR3 is TGTGCCAGCAGTTTCGGGGAAGAGACCCAGTACTAC. It encodes CASSFGEETQYY.

This clonotype was detected a few times. The V gene is TRBV27, the J gene TRBJ1-1; a weak D match, TRBD1 (5 bases). Germline V gene lookup returns CDR1 MNHEY and CDR2 SMNVEV (reference sequence). The CDR3 length is 13 residues. V was cut by 6 bases and J by 5 bases, with 13 bases left in between. The CDR3 DNA reads as TGTGCCAGCAGGGTCGGGACGGCGACTGAAGCTTTCTTT. Residues: CASRVGTATEAFF.

The rearrangement links TRBV20-1 to TRBJ2-3, with D perhaps TRBD1 or TRBD2 (6 bases each). CDR3 size: 12 residues. Germline CDR1 and CDR2: DFQATT and SNEGSKA (reference sequence). V lost 3 bases and J 4 bases, leaving 8 bases between the germline ends. The chain's CDR3 is CSARGGSDTQYF. CDR3 DNA sequence: TGCAGTGCTAGGGGGGGCTCAGATACGCAGTATTTT.

The chain couples TRBV12-3 or TRBV12-4 to TRBJ1-2; D is undetermined. Trimming removed 3 bases at V and 0 bases at J, with 5 bases between. The CDR3 has 13 amino acids. CDR3 loop: CASSFATNYGYTF. DNA of the CDR3: TGTGCCAGCAGTTTTGCCACTAACTATGGCTACACCTTC.

Only a few counts were recorded for this clonotype. V is TRBV29-1 and J is TRBJ1-4; tentatively, D is TRBD1 (6 bases). CDR3 length equals 15 residues. Germline-derived CDR1 and CDR2 are SQVTM and ANQGSEA. Trimming took 0 bases from V and 0 from J, leaving 8 bases between them. This chain's CDR3 is CSVEDGGATNEKLFF. The CDR3 region has the DNA TGCAGCGTTGAAGATGGGGGCGCAACTAATGAAAAACTGTTTTTT.

The sample holds many counts of this clonotype. The chain links TRBV3-1 to TRBJ1-2; D may be TRBD1 (5 bases). This CDR3 has 14 residues. The germline V gene encodes CDR1 LGHDT and CDR2 YNNKEL (reference sequence). The V and J ends lost 6 bases and 5 bases respectively, with 16 bases between them. CDR3 in DNA: TGTGCCAGCAGGGCCGGGGCCTCTCCTTATGGCTACACCTTC. Translation gives CASRAGASPYGYTF.